The subject of this entry is one T cell receptor beta chain. V lost 7 bases to trimming and J lost 12 bases; unmatched junction nucleotides: 9. The germline CDR1 and CDR2 sequences are SQVTM and ANQGSEA. The CDR3 spans 11 residues. The RNA, roughly 0.45 to 1 ug, was put through reverse transcription using random hexamers. An immunoSEQ multiplex PCR generated amplified TCR beta CDR3 products spanning 54 Vbeta and 13 Jbeta. TCRdb reprocessed the immunoSEQ multiplex PCR reads via MiXCR and lists one record per CDR3 protein. Of roughly 200,000 distinct CDR3 sequences in the sample, 95% were seen once. These data belong to a study of CD8 T cells in Susac syndrome. The multiple sclerosis control group was made up of treatment-naive patients with stable or active relapsing-remitting disease.

This clonotype was obtained from a human donor with multiple sclerosis. This sequence joins TRBV29-1 and TRBJ2-1, with TRBD2 matching 7 bases. Sequenced material: CD4+ T cells from PBMCs. The CDR3 bases are TGCAGCGCCCGGGACCGGGGGGTGCAGTTCTTC. It encodes CSARDRGVQFF.